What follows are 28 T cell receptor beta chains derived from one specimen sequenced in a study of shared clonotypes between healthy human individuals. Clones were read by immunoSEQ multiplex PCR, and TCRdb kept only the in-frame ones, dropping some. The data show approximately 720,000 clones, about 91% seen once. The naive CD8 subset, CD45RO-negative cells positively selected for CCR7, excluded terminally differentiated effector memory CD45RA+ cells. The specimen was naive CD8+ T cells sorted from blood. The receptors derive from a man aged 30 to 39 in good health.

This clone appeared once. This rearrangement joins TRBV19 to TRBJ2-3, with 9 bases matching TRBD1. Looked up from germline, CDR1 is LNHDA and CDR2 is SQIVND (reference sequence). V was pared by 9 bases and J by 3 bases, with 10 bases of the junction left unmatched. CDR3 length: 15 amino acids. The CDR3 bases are TGTGCCAGCCTCGAAGGACAGGGGTTGACAGATACGCAGTATTTT. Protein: CASLEGQGLTDTQYF.

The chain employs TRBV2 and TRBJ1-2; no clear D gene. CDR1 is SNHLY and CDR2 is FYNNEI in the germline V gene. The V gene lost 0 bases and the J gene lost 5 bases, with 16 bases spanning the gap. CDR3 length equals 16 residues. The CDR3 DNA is TGTGCCAGCAGTGAAGCGCTTTCCGGCCAGATATATGGCTACACCTTC. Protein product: CASSEALSGQIYGYTF.

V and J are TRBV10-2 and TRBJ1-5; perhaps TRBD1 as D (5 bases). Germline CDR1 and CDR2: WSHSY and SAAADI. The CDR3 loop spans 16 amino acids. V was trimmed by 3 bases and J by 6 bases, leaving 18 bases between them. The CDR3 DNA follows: TGCGCCAGCAGTGATCTGGCAGGGAGATTCAGTCAGCCCCAGCATTTT. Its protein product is CASSDLAGRFSQPQHF.

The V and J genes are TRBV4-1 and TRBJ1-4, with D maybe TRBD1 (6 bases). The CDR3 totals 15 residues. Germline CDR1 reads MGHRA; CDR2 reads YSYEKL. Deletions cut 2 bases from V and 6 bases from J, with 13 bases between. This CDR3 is CASSQLRDNYEKLFF. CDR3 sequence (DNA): TGCGCCAGCAGCCAACTCCGGGACAACTATGAAAAACTGTTTTTT.

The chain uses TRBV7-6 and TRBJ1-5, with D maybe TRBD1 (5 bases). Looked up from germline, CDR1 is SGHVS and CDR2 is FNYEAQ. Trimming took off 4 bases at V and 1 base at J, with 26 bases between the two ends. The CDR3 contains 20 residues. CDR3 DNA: TGTGCCAGCAGCTCCACCCCCCGGGACTGGCATTCGGACAGCAATCAGCCCCAGCATTTT. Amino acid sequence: CASSSTPRDWHSDSNQPQHF. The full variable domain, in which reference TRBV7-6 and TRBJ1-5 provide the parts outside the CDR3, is GAGVSQSPRYKVTKRGQDVALRCDPISGHVSLYWYRQALGQGPEFLTYFNYEAQQDKSGLPNDRFSAERPEGSISTLTIQRTEQRDSAMYRCASSSTPRDWHSDSNQPQHFGDGTRLSIL.

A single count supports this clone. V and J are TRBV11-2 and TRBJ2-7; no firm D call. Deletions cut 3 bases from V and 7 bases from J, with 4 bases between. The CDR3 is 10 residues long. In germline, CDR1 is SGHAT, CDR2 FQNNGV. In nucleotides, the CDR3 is TGTGCCAGCAGCTTTCGGGAGCAGTACTTC. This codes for CASSFREQYF. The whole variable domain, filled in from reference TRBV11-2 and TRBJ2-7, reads EAGVAQSPRYKIIEKRQSVAFWCNPISGHATLYWYQQILGQGPKLLIQFQNNGVVDDSQLPKDRFSAERLKGVDSTLKIQPAKLEDSAVYLCASSFREQYFGPGTRLTVT.

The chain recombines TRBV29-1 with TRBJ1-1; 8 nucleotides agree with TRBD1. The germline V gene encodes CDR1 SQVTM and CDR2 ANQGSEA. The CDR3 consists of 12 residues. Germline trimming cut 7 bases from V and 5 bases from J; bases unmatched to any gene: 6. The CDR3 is CSATGARTEAFF. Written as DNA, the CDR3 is TGCAGCGCGACAGGGGCTAGGACTGAAGCTTTCTTT.

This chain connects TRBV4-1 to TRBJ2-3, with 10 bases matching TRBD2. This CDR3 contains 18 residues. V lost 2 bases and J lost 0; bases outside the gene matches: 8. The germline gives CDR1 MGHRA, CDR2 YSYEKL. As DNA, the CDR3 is TGCGCCAGCAGCCAAACGCAACTAGCGGGGACTAGCACAGATACGCAGTATTTT. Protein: CASSQTQLAGTSTDTQYF.

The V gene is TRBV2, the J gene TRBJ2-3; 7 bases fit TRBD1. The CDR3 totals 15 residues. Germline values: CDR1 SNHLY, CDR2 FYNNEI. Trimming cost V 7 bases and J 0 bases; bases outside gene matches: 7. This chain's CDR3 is CASTEGAASTDTQYF. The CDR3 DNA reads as TGTGCCAGCACCGAGGGGGCGGCTAGCACAGATACGCAGTATTTT. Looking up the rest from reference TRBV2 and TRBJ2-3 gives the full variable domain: EPEVTQTPSHQVTQMGQEVILRCVPISNHLYFYWYRQILGQKVEFLVSFYNNEISEKSEIFDDQFSVERPDGSNFTLKIRSTKLEDSAMYFCASTEGAASTDTQYFGPGTRLTVL.

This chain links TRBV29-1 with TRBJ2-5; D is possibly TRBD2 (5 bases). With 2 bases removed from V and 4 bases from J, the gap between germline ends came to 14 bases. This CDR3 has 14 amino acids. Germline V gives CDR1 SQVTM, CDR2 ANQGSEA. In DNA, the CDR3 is TGCAGCGTTGAAAGACGGGGTGGTGGAGAGACCCAGTACTTC. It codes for CSVERRGGGETQYF.

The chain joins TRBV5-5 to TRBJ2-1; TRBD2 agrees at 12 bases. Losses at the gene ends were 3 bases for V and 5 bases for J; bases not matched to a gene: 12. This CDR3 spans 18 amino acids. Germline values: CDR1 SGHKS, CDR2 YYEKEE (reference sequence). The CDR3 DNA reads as TGTGCCAGCAGCTGGTGGCTAGCGGGAGGGTCAGGAGACAATGAGCAGTTCTTC. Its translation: CASSWWLAGGSGDNEQFF.

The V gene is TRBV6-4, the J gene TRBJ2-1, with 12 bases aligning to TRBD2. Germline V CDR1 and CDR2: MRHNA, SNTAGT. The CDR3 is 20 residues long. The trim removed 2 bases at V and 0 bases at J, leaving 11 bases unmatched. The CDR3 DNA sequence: TGTGCCAGCAGTGACGGGGGGGCGACTAGCGGGAGCGGCTCCTACAATGAGCAGTTCTTC. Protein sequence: CASSDGGATSGSGSYNEQFF.

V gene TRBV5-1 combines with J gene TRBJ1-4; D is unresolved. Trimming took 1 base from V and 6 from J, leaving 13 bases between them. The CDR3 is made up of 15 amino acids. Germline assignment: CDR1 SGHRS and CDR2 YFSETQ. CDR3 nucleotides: TGCGCCAGCAGCTTGACGGTCCAGCCCCATGAAAAACTGTTTTTT. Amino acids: CASSLTVQPHEKLFF.

This CDR3 reads CASSSADRDEQYF. In nucleotides, the CDR3 is TGTGCCAGCAGCTCCGCGGACAGGGACGAGCAGTACTTC. The chain is built from TRBV7-9 and TRBJ2-7; 8 bases map to TRBD1. The ends lost 4 bases at V and 5 bases at J; junction bases unmatched: 4. In germline, CDR1 is SEHNR, CDR2 FQNEAQ (reference sequence). The CDR3 is made up of 13 amino acids.

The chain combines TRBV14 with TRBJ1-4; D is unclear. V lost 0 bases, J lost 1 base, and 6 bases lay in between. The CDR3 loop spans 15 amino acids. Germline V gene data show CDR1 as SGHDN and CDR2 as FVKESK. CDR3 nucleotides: TGTGCCAGCAGCCAAGAGTCTTTAACTAATGAAAAACTGTTTTTT. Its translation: CASSQESLTNEKLFF.

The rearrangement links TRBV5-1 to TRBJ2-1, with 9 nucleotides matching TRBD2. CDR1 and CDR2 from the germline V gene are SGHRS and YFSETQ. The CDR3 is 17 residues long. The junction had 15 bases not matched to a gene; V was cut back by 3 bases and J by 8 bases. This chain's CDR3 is CASSYPLAAGGLDEQFF. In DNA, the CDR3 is TGCGCCAGCAGCTATCCCTTGGCTGCGGGAGGGTTGGATGAGCAGTTCTTC. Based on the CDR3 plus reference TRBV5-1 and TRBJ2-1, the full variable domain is KAGVTQTPRYLIKTRGQQVTLSCSPISGHRSVSWYQQTPGQGLQFLFEYFSETQRNKGNFPGRFSGRQFSNSRSEMNVSTLELGDSALYLCASSYPLAAGGLDEQFFGPGTRLTVL.

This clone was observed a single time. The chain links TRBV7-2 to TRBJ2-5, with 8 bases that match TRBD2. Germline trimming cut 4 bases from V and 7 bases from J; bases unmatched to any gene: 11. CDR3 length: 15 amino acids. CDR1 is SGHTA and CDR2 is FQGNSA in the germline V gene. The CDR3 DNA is TGTGCCAGCAGCTGGGGACTAGGGGGAGGACGGACCCAGTACTTC. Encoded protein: CASSWGLGGGRTQYF. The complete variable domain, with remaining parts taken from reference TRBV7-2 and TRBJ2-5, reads GAGVSQSPSNKVTEKGKDVELRCDPISGHTALYWYRQSLGQGLEFLIYFQGNSAPDKSGLPSDRFSAERTGGSVSTLTIQRTQQEDSAVYLCASSWGLGGGRTQYFGPGTRLLVL.

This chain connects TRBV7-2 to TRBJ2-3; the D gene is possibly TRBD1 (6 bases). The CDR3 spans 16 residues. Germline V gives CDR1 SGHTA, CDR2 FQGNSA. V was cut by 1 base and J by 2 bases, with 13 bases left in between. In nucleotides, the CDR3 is TGTGCCAGCAGCTTAGGGACAGTCTCAGCCACAGATACGCAGTATTTT. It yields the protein CASSLGTVSATDTQYF.

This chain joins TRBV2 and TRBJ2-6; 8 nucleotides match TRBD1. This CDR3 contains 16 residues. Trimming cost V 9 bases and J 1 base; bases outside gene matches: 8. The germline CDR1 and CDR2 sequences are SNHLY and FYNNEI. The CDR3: CASLDRDLSGANVLTF. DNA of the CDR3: TGTGCCAGTTTGGACAGGGACCTATCTGGGGCCAACGTCCTGACTTTC.

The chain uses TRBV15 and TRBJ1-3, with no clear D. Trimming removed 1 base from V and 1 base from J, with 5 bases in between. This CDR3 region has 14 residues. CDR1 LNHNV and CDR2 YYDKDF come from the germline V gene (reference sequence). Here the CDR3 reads CATSRAPSGNTIYF. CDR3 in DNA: TGTGCCACCAGCAGAGCACCGTCTGGAAACACCATATATTTT.

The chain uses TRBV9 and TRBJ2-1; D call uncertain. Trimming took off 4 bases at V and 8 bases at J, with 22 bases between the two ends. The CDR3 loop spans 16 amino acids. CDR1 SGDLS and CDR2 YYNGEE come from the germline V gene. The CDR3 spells CASSPELRPYEDEQFF. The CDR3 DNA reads TGTGCCAGCAGCCCCGAATTACGGCCTTATGAGGATGAGCAGTTCTTC.

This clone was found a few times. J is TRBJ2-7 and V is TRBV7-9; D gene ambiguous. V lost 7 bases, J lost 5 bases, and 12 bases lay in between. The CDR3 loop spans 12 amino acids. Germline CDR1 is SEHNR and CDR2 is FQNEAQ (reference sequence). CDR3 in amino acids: CASTNPDHEQYF. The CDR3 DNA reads TGTGCCAGCACCAACCCAGACCACGAGCAGTACTTC.

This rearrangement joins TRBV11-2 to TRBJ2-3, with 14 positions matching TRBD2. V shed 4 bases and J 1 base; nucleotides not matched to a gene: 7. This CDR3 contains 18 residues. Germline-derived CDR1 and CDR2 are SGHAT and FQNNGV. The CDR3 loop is CASSSGLAGVFGTDTQYF. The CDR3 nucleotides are TGTGCCAGCAGCTCGGGACTAGCGGGAGTATTTGGCACAGATACGCAGTATTTT.

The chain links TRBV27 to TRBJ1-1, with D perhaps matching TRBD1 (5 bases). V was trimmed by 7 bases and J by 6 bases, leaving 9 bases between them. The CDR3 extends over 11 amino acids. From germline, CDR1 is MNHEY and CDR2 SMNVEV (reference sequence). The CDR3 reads CASTQGAEAFF. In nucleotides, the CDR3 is TGTGCCAGCACTCAAGGGGCTGAAGCTTTCTTT.

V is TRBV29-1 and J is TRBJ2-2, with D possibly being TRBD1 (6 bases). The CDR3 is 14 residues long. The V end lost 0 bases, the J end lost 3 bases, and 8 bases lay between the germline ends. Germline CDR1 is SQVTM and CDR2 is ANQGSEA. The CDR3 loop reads CSVEDPGDTGELFF. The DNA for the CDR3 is TGCAGCGTTGAAGACCCAGGGGACACCGGGGAGCTGTTTTTT.

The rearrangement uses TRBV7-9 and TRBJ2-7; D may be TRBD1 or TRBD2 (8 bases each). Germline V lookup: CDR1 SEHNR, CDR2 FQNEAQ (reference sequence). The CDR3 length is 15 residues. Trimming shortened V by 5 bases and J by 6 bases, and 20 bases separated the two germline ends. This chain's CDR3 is CASSQGASGFGEQYF. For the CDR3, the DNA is TGTGCCAGCAGCCAGGGGGCTAGCGGGTTCGGCGAGCAGTACTTC.

The CDR3 here is CASSPGSSYEQYF. The CDR3 DNA follows: TGTGCCAGCAGCCCAGGGTCCTCCTACGAGCAGTACTTC. This sequence joins TRBV9 and TRBJ2-7, with D possibly TRBD1 on 5 matching bases. V was pared by 4 bases and J by 0 bases, with 8 bases between. This CDR3 has 13 amino acids. The V gene's germline CDR1 is SGDLS and CDR2 YYNGEE.

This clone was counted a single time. CDR3: CASKTQGNQPQHF. In nucleotides, the CDR3 is TGTGCCAGCAAGACGCAGGGTAACCAGCCCCAGCATTTT. The rearrangement joins TRBV2 to TRBJ1-5, with D maybe TRBD1 (5 bases). The CDR3 is made up of 13 amino acids. V was pared by 7 bases and J by 7 bases, with 14 bases between. Germline V gene lookup returns CDR1 SNHLY and CDR2 FYNNEI.